This is a list of T cell receptor beta chains from one sample in a study of blood T cells in healthy people across ages. TCRdb analysed the 5' RACE reads with MiXCR anew, one entry per CDR3 protein. The repertoire has about 1.1 million distinct CDR3 sequences, 30% to 40% of them found once; the top ten carry about an eighth. The specimen sequenced was blood. The receptors were sampled from a man between 18 and 29 years old in good health. CDR3s include the opening cysteine and the closing phenylalanine or tryptophan. Each record gives: D gene, J gene, V gene, clone size, CDR3 DNA, CDR3 protein. D genes are given only for firm matches. A clone size is listed for some rows: how often the clone was seen (once, few, many), or a class if it is expanded.

>TRBD1|TRBJ2-7|TRBV27|.
TGTGCCAGCAGTTTAGGACAGGGTATGGGGAATGAGCAGTACTTC
CASSLGQGMGNEQYF
>.|TRBJ2-7|TRBV27|many
TGTGCCAGCAGTCCCCTGGGACCCACGTCCGAGCAGTACTTC
CASSPLGPTSEQYF
>.|TRBJ2-7|TRBV7-2|few
TGTGCCAGCAGCTTAGATCTGGGTAGAAATGAGCAGTACTTC
CASSLDLGRNEQYF
>TRBD2|TRBJ2-3|TRBV5-4|.
TGTGCCAGCAGCCCGGGGGGGAGGGTAACAGATACGCAGTATTTT
CASSPGGRVTDTQYF
>TRBD2|TRBJ2-7|TRBV7-2|.
TGTGCCAGCAGCCTTCAGCGGGGGGTACAATTCTACGGGCAGTACTTC
CASSLQRGVQFYGQYF
>.|TRBJ2-3|TRBV20-1|.
TGCAGTGCTAGAGATTACCGGGACACCACAGATACGCAGTATTTT
CSARDYRDTTDTQYF
>.|TRBJ2-1|TRBV9|few
TGTGCCAGCAGCGTAGTCGGGACGGATAGCTCCTACAATGAGCAGTTCTTC
CASSVVGTDSSYNEQFF
>.|TRBJ1-1|TRBV7-9|.
TGTGCCAGCAGCTTAGCTTCACAGAAACCTGAAGCTTTCTTT
CASSLASQKPEAFF
>.|TRBJ2-7|TRBV7-9|.
TGTGCCAGCAGCTTAGCGGGGAACGCCTACGAGCAGTACTTC
CASSLAGNAYEQYF
>.|TRBJ2-7|TRBV3-1|.
TGTGCCAGCAGCCAACTACGGTGGGGAGCCAGGTACTTC
CASSQLRWGARYF
>.|TRBJ1-2|TRBV4-2|.
TGTGCCAGCAGCCAAGATCAAACTGGAATCGGGTATGGCTACACCTTC
CASSQDQTGIGYGYTF
>.|TRBJ2-2|TRBV5-1|few
TGCGCCAGCAGCTCTGGTGACTCCGGGGAGCTGTTTTTT
CASSSGDSGELFF
>TRBD1|TRBJ2-5|TRBV12-3/TRBV12-4|.
TGTGCCAGCAGGGGGACAGGACAAGAGACCCAGTACTTC
CASRGTGQETQYF
>.|TRBJ2-7|TRBV29-1|.
TGCAGCGTTGTAGATGGGGGAGAGGCCCAGTACTTC
CSVVDGGEAQYF
>.|TRBJ1-1|TRBV4-3|.
TGCGCCAGCAGCCAGGGGGTTAATCGGAGGGGCCCGAACACTGAAGCTTTCTTT
CASSQGVNRRGPNTEAFF
>TRBD2|TRBJ2-5|TRBV7-9|.
TGTGCCAGCAGCTTATGGAGCGGGGGGGCCTCGCATGAGCAGTACTTC
CASSLWSGGASHEQYF
>TRBD1|TRBJ2-3|TRBV7-2|.
TGTGCCAGCAGCTTACTTTGGACAGGGGATAGCACAGATACGCAGTATTTT
CASSLLWTGDSTDTQYF
>.|TRBJ2-5|TRBV6-5|few
TGTGCCAGCAGTCCGGGCGACAATGAGCAGTACTTC
CASSPGDNEQYF
>TRBD1|TRBJ1-4|TRBV20-1|.
TGCAGTGCCCCTCGACAGGGAAATGAAAAACTGTTTTTT
CSAPRQGNEKLFF
>.|TRBJ1-5|TRBV12-3/TRBV12-4|.
TGTGCCAGCAGTCTACTCACCAGGGGTAATAGTCAGCCCCAGCATTTT
CASSLLTRGNSQPQHF
>TRBD2|TRBJ2-2|TRBV20-1|.
TGCAGTGGGACGAGCGGGGGATCCACCGGGGAGCTGTTTTTT
CSGTSGGSTGELFF
>.|TRBJ2-1|TRBV4-1|.
TGCGCCAGCAGCCAAGATTTAGGGGCCGGACAAAACAATGAGCAGTTCTTC
CASSQDLGAGQNNEQFF
>TRBD1|TRBJ1-2|TRBV4-2|.
TGTGCCAGCAGCCAAGATCGAGGACAGGGGGTTTCAGGGTTTAATGGCTACACCTTC
CASSQDRGQGVSGFNGYTF
>TRBD2|TRBJ2-2|TRBV7-2|once
TGTGCCAGCAGCCCAGGTTACCTTGCAAGACTAGCGGGGGACACCGGGGAGCTGTTTTTT
CASSPGYLARLAGDTGELFF
>.|TRBJ2-3|TRBV12-3/TRBV12-4|few
TGTGCCAGCAGTTTAAGAGGGGTGGGTCGCACAGATACGCAGTATTTT
CASSLRGVGRTDTQYF
>.|TRBJ1-2|TRBV20-1|many
TGCAGTGCGCAGACTTGGACGGCCGTCGATGGCTACACCTTC
CSAQTWTAVDGYTF
>.|TRBJ1-1|TRBV20-1|.
TGCAGTGCTACACTCAGGGTAGGAGCTTTCTTT
CSATLRVGAFF
>.|TRBJ1-2|TRBV12-3/TRBV12-4|few
TGTGCCAGCAGCCGCCGACAGGTAGATGGCTACACCTTC
CASSRRQVDGYTF
>.|TRBJ1-6|TRBV7-9|.
TGTGCCAGCAGCGCCCTACGGGGAGGAAATTCACCCCTCCACTTT
CASSALRGGNSPLHF
>.|TRBJ1-1|TRBV5-1|few
TGCGCCAGCAGCGCGGTGGGAAACCCATCAGCTTTCTTT
CASSAVGNPSAFF
>TRBD2|TRBJ2-6|TRBV7-2|once
TGTGCCAGCAGCTTGACTAGCGCGTTCTCTGGGGCCAACGTCCTGACTTTC
CASSLTSAFSGANVLTF
>TRBD1|TRBJ1-5|TRBV12-5|few
TGTGCTAGTGGCCCCGGACAGGCTAGCAATCAGCCCCAGCATTTT
CASGPGQASNQPQHF
>TRBD2|TRBJ2-3|TRBV5-1|few
TGCGCCAGCAGCCCCGGGAGGTCATCCCCAGATACGCAGTATTTT
CASSPGRSSPDTQYF
>TRBD1|TRBJ2-5|TRBV10-3|few
TGTGCCATCAGTGACCCAAACAGGGGCCTGTACCAAGAGACCCAGTACTTC
CAISDPNRGLYQETQYF
>.|TRBJ2-3|TRBV7-9|few
TGTGCCAGCAGCTTAGCCCCTATGACAGAGATGGTTACAGATACGCAGTATTTT
CASSLAPMTEMVTDTQYF
>TRBD1|TRBJ2-7|TRBV19|.
TGTGCCAGTAGCGCCGACAGGGTGTCAAACAATGAGCAGTACTTC
CASSADRVSNNEQYF
>.|TRBJ1-4|TRBV6-5|.
TGTGCCAGCAGTTACCGCTCTCATCAGGCTGAAAAACTGTTTTTT
CASSYRSHQAEKLFF
>TRBD1|TRBJ1-2|TRBV4-3|.
TGCGCCAGCAGCCTAAACCGGGACAGGGGTGGCTACACCTTC
CASSLNRDRGGYTF
>.|TRBJ2-7|TRBV21-1|.
TGTGCCAGCAGCAATGAGAGCAGGGTCCCACCCTCCGCCTACGAGCAGTACTTC
CASSNESRVPPSAYEQYF